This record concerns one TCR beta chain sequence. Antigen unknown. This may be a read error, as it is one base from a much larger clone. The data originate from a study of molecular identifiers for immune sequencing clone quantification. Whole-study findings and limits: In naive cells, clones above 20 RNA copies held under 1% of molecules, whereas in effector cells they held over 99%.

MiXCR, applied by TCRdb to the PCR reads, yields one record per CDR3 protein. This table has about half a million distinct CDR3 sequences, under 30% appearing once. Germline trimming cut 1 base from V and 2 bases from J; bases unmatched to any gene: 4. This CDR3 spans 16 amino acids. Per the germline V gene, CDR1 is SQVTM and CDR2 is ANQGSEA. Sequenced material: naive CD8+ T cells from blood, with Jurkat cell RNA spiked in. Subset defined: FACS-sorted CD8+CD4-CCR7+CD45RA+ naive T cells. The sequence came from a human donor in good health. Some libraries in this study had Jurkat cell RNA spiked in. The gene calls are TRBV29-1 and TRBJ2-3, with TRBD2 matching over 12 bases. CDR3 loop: CSVEGRTSGTTDTQYF. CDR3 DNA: TGCAGCGTTGAAGGGAGGACTAGCGGGACCACAGATACGCAGTATTTT.